This entry features one TCR beta chain sequence. Its specificity is unknown. Generated by immunoSEQ multiplex PCR, the TCRdb table keeps only in-frame clones and is missing some. Of about 25,000 clones in the sample, around 87% were seen once. The entry originates in a study of T cell responses to AZD1222 COVID-19 vaccine. The CDR3 runs to 13 residues. V was trimmed by 4 bases and J by 5 bases, leaving 11 bases between them. Germline V gene lookup returns CDR1 SEHNR and CDR2 FQNEAQ (reference sequence). Overall study findings and caveats: The donor group comprised mostly white British people and more females; the analysis possibly underestimated clonal diversity. Repertoires in all cases were sampled only once the peak T cell response had passed.

The clonotype comes from an adult who received the AZD1222 COVID-19 vaccine. This chain uses TRBV7-9 with TRBJ1-2; D remains ambiguous. Specimen: peripheral blood, collected 28 days after the second AZD1222 dose. The CDR3 sequence is CASSSEGRYGYTF. The CDR3 coding sequence is TGTGCCAGCAGCTCCGAGGGTCGTTATGGCTACACCTTC. Full variable domain (remainder filled in from reference TRBV7-9 and TRBJ1-2): DTGVSQNPRHKITKRGQNVTFRCDPISEHNRLYWYRQTLGQGPEFLTYFQNEAQLEKSRLLSDRFSAERPKGSFSTLEIQRTEQGDSAMYLCASSSEGRYGYTFGSGTRLTVV.